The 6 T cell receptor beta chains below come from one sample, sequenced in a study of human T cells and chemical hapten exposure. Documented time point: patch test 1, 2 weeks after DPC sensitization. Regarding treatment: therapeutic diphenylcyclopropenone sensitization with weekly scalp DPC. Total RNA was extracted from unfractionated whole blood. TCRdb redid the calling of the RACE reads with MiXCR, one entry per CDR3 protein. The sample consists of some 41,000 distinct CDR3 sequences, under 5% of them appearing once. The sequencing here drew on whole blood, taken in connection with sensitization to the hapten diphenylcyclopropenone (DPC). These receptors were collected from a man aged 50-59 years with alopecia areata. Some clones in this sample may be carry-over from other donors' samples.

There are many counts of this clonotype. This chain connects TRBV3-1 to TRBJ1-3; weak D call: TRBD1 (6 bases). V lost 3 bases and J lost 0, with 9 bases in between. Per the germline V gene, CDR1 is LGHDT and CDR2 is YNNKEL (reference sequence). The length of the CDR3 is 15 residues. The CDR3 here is CASSHRQVSGNTIYF. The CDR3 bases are TGTGCCAGCAGCCACCGACAGGTCTCTGGAAACACCATATATTTT.

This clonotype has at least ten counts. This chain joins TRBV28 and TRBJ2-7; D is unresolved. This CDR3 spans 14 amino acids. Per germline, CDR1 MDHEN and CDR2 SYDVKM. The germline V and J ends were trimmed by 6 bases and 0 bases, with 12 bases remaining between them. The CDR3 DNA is TGTGCCAGCAGCCGTGGCGGTAGCTCCTACGAGCAGTACTTC. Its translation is CASSRGGSSYEQYF.

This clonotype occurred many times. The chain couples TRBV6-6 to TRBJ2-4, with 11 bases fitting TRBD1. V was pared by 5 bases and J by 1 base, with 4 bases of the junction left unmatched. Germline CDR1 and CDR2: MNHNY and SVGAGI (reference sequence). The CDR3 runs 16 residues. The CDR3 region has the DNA TGTGCCAGCAGTGACGGACAGGGGGCGGCCAAAAACATTCAGTACTTC. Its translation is CASSDGQGAAKNIQYF.

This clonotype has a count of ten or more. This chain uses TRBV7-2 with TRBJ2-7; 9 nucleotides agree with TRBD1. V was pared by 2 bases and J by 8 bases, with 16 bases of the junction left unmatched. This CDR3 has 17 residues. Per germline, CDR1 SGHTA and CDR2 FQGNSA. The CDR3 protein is CASSLSIVAGQGDKQYF. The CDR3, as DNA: TGTGCCAGCAGCTTATCTATCGTCGCGGGACAGGGTGACAAGCAGTACTTC. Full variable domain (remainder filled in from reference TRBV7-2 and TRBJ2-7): GAGVSQSPSNKVTEKGKDVELRCDPISGHTALYWYRQSLGQGLEFLIYFQGNSAPDKSGLPSDRFSAERTGGSVSTLTIQRTQQEDSAVYLCASSLSIVAGQGDKQYFGPGTRLTVT.

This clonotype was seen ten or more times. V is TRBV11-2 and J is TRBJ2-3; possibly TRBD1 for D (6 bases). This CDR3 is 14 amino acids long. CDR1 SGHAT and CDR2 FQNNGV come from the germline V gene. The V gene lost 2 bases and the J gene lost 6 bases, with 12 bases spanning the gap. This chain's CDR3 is CASSLMTGWDTQYF. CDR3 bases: TGTGCCAGCAGCTTAATGACAGGTTGGGATACGCAGTATTTT. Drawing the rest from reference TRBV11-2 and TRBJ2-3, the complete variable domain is EAGVAQSPRYKIIEKRQSVAFWCNPISGHATLYWYQQILGQGPKLLIQFQNNGVVDDSQLPKDRFSAERLKGVDSTLKIQPAKLEDSAVYLCASSLMTGWDTQYFGPGTRLTVL.

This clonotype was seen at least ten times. The CDR3, as DNA: TGTGCCAGCAGTTCAACGGGGACAGGCGACTACGAGCAGTACTTC. Its translation: CASSSTGTGDYEQYF. This chain links TRBV28 with TRBJ2-7, with TRBD1 identical over 8 bases. The germline V gene has CDR1 MDHEN and CDR2 SYDVKM. V shed 4 bases, J shed 3 bases, and the junction held 8 bases outside the gene matches. The CDR3 sequence is 15 residues long.